This T cell receptor (beta chain) was captured by sequencing in a study of PD-1 blockade in classical Hodgkin lymphoma. Trimming removed 0 bases at V and 10 bases at J, with 7 bases between. This CDR3 is 12 amino acids long. Germline V gene sequence: CDR1 SGHTA, CDR2 FQGNSA. Data came from immunoSEQ multiplex PCR; TCRdb stores just in-frame clones and leaves some out. The data hold 25,000 to 30,000 clones, with about two thirds observed a single time. Patients all relapsed after autologous stem cell transplantation, and there was variation in brentuximab vedotin exposure. The chain has TRBV7-2 and TRBJ2-1, with a weak D call TRBD2 (5 bases). This TCR derives from a human donor with classical Hodgkin lymphoma. The input for sequencing was peripheral blood mononuclear cells (PBMCs), taken before the second cycle of nivolumab. The CDR3 reads CASSLAGGEQFF. The CDR3 nucleotides read TGTGCCAGCAGCTTAGCAGGCGGGGAGCAGTTCTTC.